Presented here are 26 T cell receptor beta chains from one specimen sequenced in a study of beta chain features in type 1 diabetes (dated by TCRdb to the late 2010s). General conclusions and limits of the study: A moderate but significant shortening of TCRB CDR3 length was observed in type 1 diabetes patients in all four CD4+ subsets.

Their antigen targets remain unknown. Libraries were built with the immunoSEQ multiplex PCR assay. The High Capacity cDNA Reverse Transcription Kit was used to reverse transcribe all of the isolated RNA, meaning that expressed TCRB transcripts were what got sequenced. TCRdb took this table from immuneACCESS and kept in-frame rearrangements with V and J called. Such tables lack part of the clones; where checked against another copy, unresolved V genes explain under half of the gap, and the rest is unexplained. Here the sample has about 340,000 clones; around 9.7% occur a single time. Around 1% of the sample lies in the top ten. The sequencing sample was made of central memory CD4+ T cells from blood. Receptors were obtained from a man aged 25 to 45 with type 1 diabetes.

The genes are TRBV30 and TRBJ2-1; no firm D call. This CDR3 contains 13 residues. CDR1 and CDR2 from the germline V gene are GTSNPN and SVGIG (reference sequence). Trimming shortened V by 0 bases and J by 6 bases, and 9 bases separated the two germline ends. The CDR3 is CAWSVLRANEQFF. Here the CDR3 DNA reads TGTGCCTGGAGTGTACTAAGGGCCAATGAGCAGTTCTTC.

J is TRBJ2-5 and V is TRBV11-2, with a possible D match to TRBD1 (5 bases). This CDR3 spans 14 amino acids. Looked up from germline, CDR1 is SGHAT and CDR2 is FQNNGV. V was pared by 2 bases and J by 5 bases, with 12 bases between. The CDR3 here is CASSLLAGPETQYF. CDR3 bases: TGTGCCAGCAGCTTATTGGCAGGGCCGGAGACCCAGTACTTC.

The V call is TRBV5-6, the J call TRBJ1-4; D is possibly TRBD1 (6 bases). V dropped 5 bases and J dropped 4 bases, with 18 bases sitting between them. Germline V gene data show CDR1 as SGHDT and CDR2 as YYEEEE. There are 16 residues in the CDR3. The CDR3 protein is CASSLPSDRLNEKLFF. The CDR3 DNA reads TGTGCCAGCAGTCTCCCCTCTGACAGGCTTAATGAAAAACTGTTTTTT.

The gene calls are TRBV7-2 and TRBJ1-2; 7 bases line up with TRBD1. The V segment lost 5 bases and the J segment 8 bases; nucleotides outside the gene matches: 14. Germline CDR1 is SGHTA and CDR2 is FQGNSA. The CDR3 runs to 15 residues. DNA for the CDR3: TGTGCCAGCAGCCCTACGCCCGACAGGGATCACGGCTACACCTTC. Protein product: CASSPTPDRDHGYTF. The complete variable domain, with remaining parts taken from reference TRBV7-2 and TRBJ1-2, reads GAGVSQSPSNKVTEKGKDVELRCDPISGHTALYWYRQSLGQGLEFLIYFQGNSAPDKSGLPSDRFSAERTGGSVSTLTIQRTQQEDSAVYLCASSPTPDRDHGYTFGSGTRLTVV.

This sequence joins TRBV28 and TRBJ2-7; a possible D gene is TRBD1 (5 bases). CDR1 is MDHEN, CDR2 SYDVKM, per germline. V lost 4 bases to trimming and J lost 0 bases, with 13 bases between them. CDR3 size: 15 residues. CDR3 in amino acids: CASSSPPTASYEQYF. The CDR3 DNA reads as TGTGCCAGCAGTTCCCCTCCGACAGCCTCCTACGAGCAGTACTTC.

This clone was seen only a few times. This chain joins TRBV19 and TRBJ1-6, with D uncertain. V lost 4 bases to trimming and J lost 4 bases, with 8 bases between them. The CDR3 runs 14 residues. Germline V gene sequence: CDR1 LNHDA, CDR2 SQIVND (reference sequence). Here the CDR3 reads CASSTQTYNSPLHF. CDR3 coding DNA: TGTGCCAGTAGTACACAGACTTATAATTCACCCCTCCACTTT.

This clone was counted only a few times. V and J are TRBV7-9 and TRBJ2-7; 10 bases are shared with TRBD2. V dropped 3 bases and J dropped 6; count of bases not matched to a gene: 5. Germline V lookup: CDR1 SEHNR, CDR2 FQNEAQ (reference sequence). The CDR3 consists of 14 residues. CDR3 in amino acids: CASSFTSGAGEQYF. In DNA, the CDR3 is TGTGCCAGCAGCTTTACTAGCGGGGCGGGCGAGCAGTACTTC.

The gene calls are TRBV28 and TRBJ1-2; a possible D gene is TRBD1 (5 bases). Germline-derived CDR1 and CDR2 are MDHEN and SYDVKM. The CDR3 is 17 amino acids. The ends were cut back, 6 bases at V and 3 bases at J, with 23 bases in the middle. CDR3 DNA sequence: TGTGCCAGCAGCCCGCTCGTGCTGGGGAGGGGCTACTATGGCTACACCTTC. This gives the protein CASSPLVLGRGYYGYTF.

Ten or more counts support this clone. The chain has TRBV9 and TRBJ2-3; 8 nucleotides match TRBD2. The CDR3 has 17 amino acids. Germline-derived CDR1 and CDR2 are SGDLS and YYNGEE. V shed 2 bases and J 4 bases; nucleotides not matched to a gene: 12. The CDR3 sequence is CASSVRYPGGDPDTQYF. Written as DNA, the CDR3 is TGTGCCAGCAGCGTGAGGTACCCGGGAGGGGATCCAGATACGCAGTATTTT.

This clone was seen more than once but under ten times. This chain connects TRBV7-9 to TRBJ1-1; D gene unclear. The ends were cut back, 3 bases at V and 1 base at J, with 9 bases in the middle. CDR3 length: 14 amino acids. Per the germline V gene, CDR1 is SEHNR and CDR2 is FQNEAQ (reference sequence). The CDR3 loop is CASSFFTENTEAFF. CDR3 sequence (DNA): TGTGCCAGCAGCTTCTTTACGGAGAACACTGAAGCTTTCTTT.

This chain links TRBV5-1 with TRBJ2-7, with D possibly being TRBD2 (5 bases). Germline V lookup: CDR1 SGHRS, CDR2 YFSETQ. V gave up 0 bases and J gave up 1 base, with 20 bases separating them. The CDR3 has 18 amino acids. The CDR3, as DNA: TGCGCCAGCAGCTTGGCCTCGTGGAGGACCCTCAAGTCCTACGAGCAGTACTTC. This codes for CASSLASWRTLKSYEQYF.

This clone came up many times. J is TRBJ1-1 and V is TRBV5-1; possibly TRBD1 for D (6 bases). V was cut by 0 bases and J by 4 bases, with 7 bases left in between. The germline gives CDR1 SGHRS, CDR2 YFSETQ. The CDR3 extends over 13 amino acids. In DNA, the CDR3 is TGCGCCAGCAGCTTGGAAGGGGGCACTGAAGCTTTCTTT. Translating it yields CASSLEGGTEAFF.

This clone was seen only a few times. The rearrangement links TRBV6-1 to TRBJ1-5, with D maybe TRBD1 (6 bases). Germline assignment: CDR1 MNHNS and CDR2 SASEGT. Between the trimmed V and J ends, which lost 5 bases and 4 bases, there was a span of 9 bases. The CDR3 has 13 residues. Here the CDR3 reads CASSLQGNQPQHF. The DNA of the CDR3 is TGTGCCAGCAGTCTTCAGGGGAATCAGCCCCAGCATTTT.

V gene TRBV10-3 combines with J gene TRBJ1-5; D might be TRBD1 (6 bases). The CDR3 is 15 amino acids. Trimming removed 0 bases at V and 5 bases at J, with 11 bases between. Germline V gene sequence: CDR1 ENHRY, CDR2 SYGVKD. The DNA of the CDR3 is TGTGCCATCAGTGAGTCGTCAGGGGCCGATCAGCCCCAGCATTTT. This sequence encodes CAISESSGADQPQHF.

The chain uses TRBV2 and TRBJ2-4; unclear D gene. The ends were cut back, 4 bases at V and 3 bases at J, with 10 bases in the middle. CDR3 length equals 14 residues. Germline lookup yields CDR1 SNHLY and CDR2 FYNNEI. The CDR3 here is CASSGRSGKNIQYF. CDR3 DNA: TGTGCCAGCAGTGGACGGTCAGGCAAAAACATTCAGTACTTC.

This clone occurred a few times. V is TRBV14 and J is TRBJ2-3, with D unresolved. V was pared by 5 bases and J by 2 bases, with 17 bases between. CDR1 and CDR2 from the germline V gene are SGHDN and FVKESK. The CDR3 covers 16 residues. The DNA for the CDR3 is TGTGCCAGCAGCGCCCGACACCCGGGCTACACAGATACGCAGTATTTT. This sequence encodes CASSARHPGYTDTQYF.

This clone occurred a few times. The genes are TRBV7-9 and TRBJ2-3, with TRBD2 identical over 7 bases. With V trimmed by 1 base and J by 6 bases, 7 bases remained unmatched. The CDR3 is 15 residues long. Germline V gene sequence: CDR1 SEHNR, CDR2 FQNEAQ (reference sequence). The CDR3 reads CASSLGSAGVDTQYF. CDR3 DNA: TGTGCCAGCAGCTTAGGTTCGGCGGGGGTGGATACGCAGTATTTT.

In this sample, this clone turned up a few times. The J gene is TRBJ2-3, the V gene TRBV6-1; 8 positions match TRBD2. The CDR3 runs to 14 residues. V shed 6 bases and J 2 bases; nucleotides not matched to a gene: 4. CDR1 and CDR2 from the germline V gene are MNHNS and SASEGT. CDR3 sequence: CASSRSGATDTQYF. For the CDR3, the DNA is TGTGCCAGCAGCCGTAGCGGGGCCACAGATACGCAGTATTTT.

The chain has TRBV10-3 and TRBJ1-1; D possibly corresponds to TRBD1 (6 bases). Germline values: CDR1 ENHRY, CDR2 SYGVKD. The V end lost 0 bases, the J end lost 11 bases, and 19 bases lay between the germline ends. The CDR3 is 15 amino acids. The CDR3 DNA reads TGTGCCATCAGTGAGTCGGGAGGGGGTAATAGTAGGGCTTTCTTT. This sequence encodes CAISESGGGNSRAFF.

J is TRBJ2-1 and V is TRBV30; the match to TRBD2 covers 12 bases. V lost 2 bases, J lost 6 bases, and 2 bases stayed unmatched. Germline V lookup: CDR1 GTSNPN, CDR2 SVGIG (reference sequence). This CDR3 has 14 residues. For the CDR3, the DNA is TGTGCCTGGAGTAGACTAGCGGGGGTCAATGAGCAGTTCTTC. The encoded protein is CAWSRLAGVNEQFF.

This clone was counted a few times. This chain joins TRBV30 and TRBJ1-1, with D perhaps TRBD1 (5 bases). Germline lookup yields CDR1 GTSNPN and CDR2 SVGIG (reference sequence). V lost 2 bases to trimming and J lost 3 bases, with 10 bases between them. This CDR3 comprises 13 residues. The CDR3: CAWSRDLDTEAFF. DNA for the CDR3: TGTGCCTGGAGTAGGGACCTCGACACTGAAGCTTTCTTT.

This clone was counted a few times. The genes are TRBV28 and TRBJ2-3; D unresolved. V was shortened by 6 bases and J by 0 bases, with 10 bases between the two germline ends. This CDR3 spans 14 amino acids. Germline V lookup: CDR1 MDHEN, CDR2 SYDVKM. The DNA of the CDR3 is TGTGCCAGCAGGGACCACGCTAGCACAGATACGCAGTATTTT. It translates to CASRDHASTDTQYF.

This clone was detected only a few times. The chain joins TRBV10-3 to TRBJ1-1, with TRBD1 identical over 7 bases. There are 14 residues in the CDR3. CDR1 is ENHRY and CDR2 is SYGVKD in the germline V gene. Losses at the gene ends were 5 bases for V and 3 bases for J; bases not matched to a gene: 6. CDR3 DNA: TGTGCCATCAGTTCGACAGGGAGGGACACTGAAGCTTTCTTT. Translated: CAISSTGRDTEAFF.

The genes are TRBV7-6 and TRBJ2-3; perhaps TRBD2 as D (5 bases). The CDR3 spans 13 residues. Germline loops: CDR1 SGHVS, CDR2 FNYEAQ. V was shortened by 2 bases and J by 4 bases, with 7 bases between the two germline ends. The CDR3 reads CASSLSGPDTQYF. DNA of the CDR3: TGTGCCAGCAGCTTAAGCGGTCCAGATACGCAGTATTTT.

This clone was picked up many times. The chain uses TRBV19 and TRBJ1-2; perhaps TRBD1 as D (5 bases). The CDR3 is 13 residues long. Trimming cost V 4 bases and J 3 bases, with 9 bases left between them. Germline V lookup: CDR1 LNHDA, CDR2 SQIVND (reference sequence). The CDR3 sequence: CASSTGGDYGYTF. In nucleotides, the CDR3 is TGTGCCAGTAGTACAGGAGGGGACTATGGCTACACCTTC.

This clone was observed a few times. Other DNA sequences of this sample code for an identical CDR3. V is TRBV4-3 and J is TRBJ2-7; D might be TRBD1 (6 bases). V gave up 1 base and J gave up 3 bases, with 13 bases separating them. CDR1 is LGHNA, CDR2 YSLEER, per germline. CDR3 length: 15 amino acids. The CDR3, as DNA: TGCGCCAGCAGCCAAGGTGTCGGACAGATCTACGAGCAGTACTTC. Amino acids: CASSQGVGQIYEQYF.